These T cell receptor beta chains were read from a single sample in a study of blood T cell repertoires in COVID-19. Some clones are missing from TCRdb's copy, which holds only in-frame ones; the method was immunoSEQ multiplex PCR. The repertoire includes fewer than 150,000 clones, around 76% of them detected once, and less than 14% sits in the top ten. Sequencing was done on a sample of peripheral blood. The receptors originated from a human donor in a cohort sampled during active COVID-19. Each CDR3 is given with its conserved first and last residue. D genes are given only for firm matches. Clone size is not always given. Where it is, it says once, few, many or a class for expanded clones.

d_call clone_size j_call v_call cdr3_nt cdr3_aa
- - TRBJ2-7 TRBV5-5 TGTGCCAGCAGCTTGCCAACAAGTTACGAGCAGTACTTC CASSLPTSYEQYF
- - TRBJ1-1 TRBV7-9 TGTGCCAGCAGCTTAAACCAGGGCCCGAACACTGAAGCTTTCTTT CASSLNQGPNTEAFF
- - TRBJ1-1 TRBV11-2 TGTGCCAGCAGTCGTTTACCCCAGGGAAGGGGGAACACTGAAGCTTTCTTT CASSRLPQGRGNTEAFF
TRBD1 once TRBJ1-2 TRBV5-6 TGTGCCAGCAGCTTGGGAGATCCGGGACAGGGCTCAAATCAGGACTTC CASSLGDPGQGSNQDF
- - TRBJ1-5 TRBV5-5 TGTGCCAGCAGCTTACCAGGGGGCAATCAGCCCCAGCATTTT CASSLPGGNQPQHF
TRBD2 - TRBJ2-3 TRBV5-1 TGCGCCAGCAGCTTGGTTCTAGCGGGGGGTCTTAGCACAGATACGCAGTATTTT CASSLVLAGGLSTDTQYF
TRBD1 - TRBJ1-2 TRBV5-4 TGTGCCAGCAGCGCCTCGACAGGGAACTATGGCTACACCTTC CASSASTGNYGYTF
TRBD1 - TRBJ1-6 TRBV5-1 TGCGCCAGCAGCCGCGTCCCGGGACAGGGGAGCAATAATTCACCCCTCCACTTT CASSRVPGQGSNNSPLHF
- once TRBJ1-2 TRBV29-1 TGCAGCGTTGTGGGGGGATCCCACTATGGCTACACCTTC CSVVGGSHYGYTF
- few TRBJ1-4 TRBV19 TGTGCCAGTAGTACCCGGCGGGGGAGAACTAATGAAAAACTGTTTTTT CASSTRRGRTNEKLFF
TRBD2 - TRBJ2-1 TRBV5-6 TGTGCCAGCAGCTCCCCGACTAGCGGGCCTTACAATGAGCAGTTCTTC CASSSPTSGPYNEQFF
- once TRBJ2-1 TRBV5-1 TGCGCCAGCAGCCCCGACCCTCGCTACAGAAACAATGAGCAGTTCTTC CASSPDPRYRNNEQFF
- few TRBJ2-7 TRBV10-2 TGCGCCAGCAGTGAGGGGGGAGGAGTCACCTACGAGCAGTACTTC CASSEGGGVTYEQYF
TRBD1 few TRBJ1-2 TRBV6-1 TGTGCCAGCAGTGGTATCCCGGGACAGGGCTTCTATGGCTACACCTTC CASSGIPGQGFYGYTF
- - TRBJ1-2 TRBV30 TGTGCCTGGAGTGTACGCGGCCGGAGTTATGGCTACACCTTC CAWSVRGRSYGYTF
- - TRBJ2-3 TRBV20-1 TGCAGTGCTAGTGTGGGGCGAGGCACAGATACGCAGTATTTT CSASVGRGTDTQYF
- few TRBJ2-2 TRBV6-6 TGTGCCAGCAGTTACGTGGGGGGGCCGAACACCGGGGAGCTGTTTTTT CASSYVGGPNTGELFF
TRBD1 once TRBJ2-5 TRBV29-1 TGCAGCGTTAGACAGGGGGCTCGAGAGACCCAGTACTTC CSVRQGARETQYF
TRBD1 - TRBJ2-2 TRBV6-5 TGTGCCAGCACCGGGGACAGGAACACCGGGGAGCTGTTTTTT CASTGDRNTGELFF
- - TRBJ1-2 TRBV7-8 TGTGCCAGCAGTGGAGGGGGGGGAGTGGACTATGGCTACACCTTC CASSGGGGVDYGYTF
TRBD1 few TRBJ2-7 TRBV6-5 TGTGCCAGCACCAACCGACAGGGGGCATCCTACGAGCAGTACTTC CASTNRQGASYEQYF
- few TRBJ2-1 TRBV5-1 TGCGCCAGCAGCCCAGTGAACAATGAGCAGTTCTTC CASSPVNNEQFF
- - TRBJ2-1 TRBV5-1 TGCGCCAGCAGCCCCCAAGGGCGGGACTACAATGAGCAGTTCTTC CASSPQGRDYNEQFF
TRBD1 - TRBJ1-2 TRBV29-1 TGCAGCGCCAGAGGACAGGGGCGGGATGGCTACACCTTC CSARGQGRDGYTF
- few TRBJ1-3 TRBV29-1 TGCAGCGTTGTGGGAGGGTCTGGAAACACCATATATTTT CSVVGGSGNTIYF
TRBD1 once TRBJ1-2 TRBV28 TGTGCCAGCAGTTCCCGATACACAGGGGGCGACTATGGCTACACCTTC CASSSRYTGGDYGYTF
TRBD1 - TRBJ2-5 TRBV11-2 TGTGCCAGCAGCCCAGACAGGGGTGGAGAGACCCAGTACTTC CASSPDRGGETQYF